This entry lists 25 T cell receptor beta chains sequenced from one sample in a study of cytomegalovirus exposure and HLA in healthy donors (dated by TCRdb to 2017 to 2019). Libraries were prepared through the immunoSEQ multiplex PCR assay. For the multiplex PCR, a mixture combining 60 forward primers for TCR Vbeta segments and 13 reverse primers for TCR Jbeta segments was used. Entries here come from immuneACCESS through TCRdb and include only in-frame sequences with V and J called. Some clones fail to appear in such tables; in the studies checked, an unresolved V gene covers under half of the shortfall, and the cause of the remainder is unknown. Recorded for this sample are roughly 150,000 clones; 75% to 80% of them occurred a single time. The top ten constitute roughly 3.8% of the sample. Sequencing input: PBMCs. These receptors all stem from a male donor in good health and CMV-seronegative.

The chain recombines TRBV11-2 with TRBJ2-7, with D possibly matching TRBD2 (6 bases). Germline V gene data show CDR1 as SGHAT and CDR2 as FQNNGV. V lost 0 bases and J 2 bases, leaving 8 bases between the germline ends. This CDR3 has 14 amino acids. CDR3 coding DNA: TGTGCCAGCAGCTTAGAGGGAGGAACCTACGAGCAGTACTTC. Its translation: CASSLEGGTYEQYF.

In this sample, this clone turned up once. The V and J genes are TRBV10-3 and TRBJ2-7; 12 bases fit TRBD1. Germline V gene lookup returns CDR1 ENHRY and CDR2 SYGVKD. This CDR3 spans 14 amino acids. Trimming took 2 bases from V and 7 from J; bases not matched to a gene: 3. The DNA of the CDR3 is TGTGCCATCAGTGAGGGGACAGGGGGCTGGGAGCAGTACTTC. This encodes CAISEGTGGWEQYF.

The chain couples TRBV6-1 to TRBJ1-1; D gene uncertain. V was cut by 7 bases and J by 1 base, with 10 bases left in between. CDR1 and CDR2 from the germline V gene are MNHNS and SASEGT. CDR3 length: 13 amino acids. CDR3 amino acids: CASILGGNTEAFF. DNA for the CDR3: TGTGCCAGCATATTGGGAGGGAACACTGAAGCTTTCTTT.

This sequence joins TRBV7-9 and TRBJ2-7; 7 bases match TRBD1. Germline values: CDR1 SEHNR, CDR2 FQNEAQ (reference sequence). V shed 7 bases and J 2 bases; nucleotides not matched to a gene: 14. This CDR3 contains 16 residues. The CDR3 bases are TGTGCCAGCATCCACGCCGGGACAGCACTTACCTACGAGCAGTACTTC. It encodes CASIHAGTALTYEQYF.

The V call is TRBV9, the J call TRBJ1-5; 9 bases line up with TRBD1. CDR1 is SGDLS and CDR2 is YYNGEE in the germline V gene. The CDR3 consists of 12 residues. V gave up 7 bases and J gave up 4 bases; unmatched junction bases: 0. In nucleotides, the CDR3 is TGTGCCAGCGGGACAGGGAATCAGCCCCAGCATTTT. It specifies CASGTGNQPQHF.

The chain recombines TRBV6-5 with TRBJ2-1, with 9 bases that match TRBD2. This CDR3 has 15 residues. Trimming took 5 bases from V and 2 from J; bases not matched to a gene: 4. Per germline, CDR1 MNHEY and CDR2 SVGAGI. The CDR3 is CASSALAGTYNEQFF. The CDR3 DNA reads as TGTGCCAGCAGTGCCCTAGCGGGAACCTACAATGAGCAGTTCTTC.

A few counts support this clone. The gene calls are TRBV7-9 and TRBJ1-5; possibly TRBD1 for D (6 bases). The CDR3 runs to 15 residues. Germline CDR1 SEHNR, CDR2 FQNEAQ (reference sequence). Deletions cut 5 bases from V and 6 bases from J, with 17 bases between. The CDR3 nucleotides are TGTGCCAGCAGCCCCTTAGGGCAGGGGTCTCAGCCCCAGCATTTT. Translated, it gives CASSPLGQGSQPQHF. Full variable domain (remainder filled in from reference TRBV7-9 and TRBJ1-5): DTGVSQNPRHKITKRGQNVTFRCDPISEHNRLYWYRQTLGQGPEFLTYFQNEAQLEKSRLLSDRFSAERPKGSFSTLEIQRTEQGDSAMYLCASSPLGQGSQPQHFGDGTRLSIL.

This sequence joins TRBV19 and TRBJ2-7, with 8 bases fitting TRBD2. V dropped 3 bases and J dropped 3; count of bases not matched to a gene: 4. The CDR3 length is 14 residues. The germline CDR1 and CDR2 sequences are LNHDA and SQIVND (reference sequence). The CDR3 reads CASSMAGGGYEQYF. As DNA, the CDR3 is TGTGCCAGTAGTATGGCGGGGGGCGGCTACGAGCAGTACTTC.

This chain links TRBV5-1 with TRBJ2-7; 7 positions match TRBD1. Germline loops: CDR1 SGHRS, CDR2 YFSETQ. The CDR3 contains 13 residues. The trim removed 4 bases at V and 2 bases at J, leaving 3 bases unmatched. CDR3 in amino acids: CASSRDSAYEQYF. The CDR3 DNA reads TGCGCCAGCAGCCGGGACAGTGCCTACGAGCAGTACTTC.

The rearrangement uses TRBV2 and TRBJ2-7; TRBD2 matches at 7 bases. This CDR3 comprises 15 residues. CDR1 is SNHLY and CDR2 is FYNNEI in the germline V gene. The trim removed 5 bases at V and 4 bases at J, leaving 11 bases unmatched. The CDR3 spells CASSLTQSGMYEQYF. The CDR3, as DNA: TGTGCCAGCAGTTTGACTCAAAGCGGGATGTACGAGCAGTACTTC.

The chain has TRBV5-5 and TRBJ2-3; no clear D. In germline, CDR1 is SGHKS, CDR2 YYEKEE (reference sequence). The CDR3 covers 13 residues. Trimming took 0 bases from V and 6 from J, leaving 8 bases between them. CDR3 sequence: CASSLASADTQYF. The CDR3 bases are TGTGCCAGCAGCTTGGCCTCAGCGGATACGCAGTATTTT.

The chain uses TRBV5-1 and TRBJ1-6; TRBD1 is a possible D gene (6 bases). Germline V lookup: CDR1 SGHRS, CDR2 YFSETQ. This CDR3 has 15 amino acids. Trimming pared 0 bases from V and 7 bases from J, leaving 11 bases between. CDR3 amino acids: CASSLAGQINSPLHF. The CDR3, as DNA: TGCGCCAGCAGCTTGGCCGGACAGATCAATTCACCCCTCCACTTT. The entire variable domain, with the rest obtained from reference TRBV5-1 and TRBJ1-6, is as follows: KAGVTQTPRYLIKTRGQQVTLSCSPISGHRSVSWYQQTPGQGLQFLFEYFSETQRNKGNFPGRFSGRQFSNSRSEMNVSTLELGDSALYLCASSLAGQINSPLHFGNGTRLTVT.

The J gene is TRBJ2-3, the V gene TRBV27; maybe TRBD1 (5 bases). V was clipped by 7 bases and J by 0 bases, with 8 bases between them. CDR1 MNHEY and CDR2 SMNVEV come from the germline V gene (reference sequence). This CDR3 has 13 residues. The CDR3 DNA reads as TGTGCCAGCACAGGGTCTAGCACAGATACGCAGTATTTT. Protein product: CASTGSSTDTQYF.

The V call is TRBV5-6, the J call TRBJ2-5; 8 nucleotides match TRBD2. The end of the DNA aligns better with TRBJ2-7, so the J call may be wrong. Per germline, CDR1 SGHDT and CDR2 YYEEEE. The CDR3 extends over 15 amino acids. This CDR3 reads CASSSGGGATYEQYF. CDR3 nucleotide sequence: TGTGCCAGCAGCTCGGGGGGGGGTGCTACCTACGAGCAGTACTTC.

This clone was seen a few times. The V gene is TRBV7-8, the J gene TRBJ1-2; D perhaps matches TRBD1 (6 bases). The CDR3 is 14 amino acids. The germline V and J ends were trimmed by 5 bases and 8 bases, with 18 bases remaining between them. CDR1 and CDR2 (germline): SGHVS, FQNEAQ. The chain's CDR3 is CASSVGHRQRGYTF. For the CDR3, the DNA is TGTGCCAGCAGCGTGGGACATCGACAGAGGGGCTACACCTTC.

On this clone: The sample holds other DNA sequences that translate to the same CDR3. This chain connects TRBV10-3 to TRBJ2-3; 9 bases map to TRBD1. CDR3 length equals 15 residues. J lost 0 bases, V lost 3 bases, and 1 base had no gene match. The V gene's germline CDR1 is ENHRY and CDR2 SYGVKD. CDR3 in DNA: TGTGCCATCAGTGAAGGGACAGGGAGCACAGATACGCAGTATTTT. It yields the protein CAISEGTGSTDTQYF.

The chain's CDR3 is CAGMIAGGNEQFF. DNA of the CDR3: TGTGCCGGGATGATAGCGGGAGGGAATGAGCAGTTCTTC. The V and J genes are TRBV7-9 and TRBJ2-1; 11 positions agree with TRBD2. This CDR3 contains 13 residues. V shed 11 bases, J shed 7 bases, and the junction held 7 bases outside the gene matches. Germline CDR1 SEHNR, CDR2 FQNEAQ (reference sequence).

The rearrangement joins TRBV6-1 to TRBJ2-1, with 10 bases lining up with TRBD1. Germline CDR1 reads MNHNS; CDR2 reads SASEGT. The CDR3 is 15 amino acids. The V gene end was trimmed by 6 bases and the J gene end by 9 bases; junction bases not matched to a gene: 11. CDR3 sequence (DNA): TGTGCCAGCAGGAGACAGGGGGCGCAAGATAGTGAGCAGTTCTTC. This codes for CASRRQGAQDSEQFF.

The chain links TRBV7-2 to TRBJ2-5; TRBD2 agrees at 16 bases. The ends lost 5 bases at V and 4 bases at J; junction bases unmatched: 7. Germline lookup yields CDR1 SGHTA and CDR2 FQGNSA. This CDR3 has 17 residues. The CDR3 spells CASSPGTSGGAAETQYF. The CDR3 coding sequence is TGTGCCAGCAGCCCAGGGACTAGCGGGGGGGCCGCAGAGACCCAGTACTTC. The full variable domain, completed using reference TRBV7-2 and TRBJ2-5, is GAGVSQSPSNKVTEKGKDVELRCDPISGHTALYWYRQSLGQGLEFLIYFQGNSAPDKSGLPSDRFSAERTGGSVSTLTIQRTQQEDSAVYLCASSPGTSGGAAETQYFGPGTRLLVL.

This chain uses TRBV18 with TRBJ2-5; 9 bases line up with TRBD2. Germline CDR1 is KGHSH and CDR2 is LQKENI. The ends lost 6 bases at V and 5 bases at J; junction bases unmatched: 4. The CDR3 loop spans 13 amino acids. CDR3 sequence reads: CASSPGLAETQYF. The DNA of the CDR3 is TGTGCCAGCTCCCCCGGACTAGCGGAGACCCAGTACTTC.

As for this clone: A junction end diverges from the germline sequence, so it may reflect a read error. The CDR3 region is CASSVGTKQEAQYF. CDR3 nucleotides: TGTGCCAGCAGCGTAGGGACTAAACAAGAGGCCCAGTACTTC. This chain joins TRBV9 and TRBJ2-5, with a weak D call TRBD2 (6 bases). From germline, CDR1 is SGDLS and CDR2 YYNGEE. The CDR3 is made up of 14 amino acids.

The V gene is TRBV15, the J gene TRBJ1-6, with D tentatively TRBD1 (5 bases). V was trimmed by 2 bases and J by 8 bases, leaving 10 bases between them. From germline, CDR1 is LNHNV and CDR2 YYDKDF (reference sequence). This CDR3 contains 14 residues. CDR3 coding DNA: TGTGCCACCAGCAGACAGGGTGTTTATTCACCCCTCCACTTT. It is translated as CATSRQGVYSPLHF.

V and J are TRBV6-5 and TRBJ2-7; the D gene is possibly TRBD2 (6 bases). The CDR3 is 14 amino acids. Germline CDR1 is MNHEY and CDR2 is SVGAGI. Trimming shortened V by 5 bases and J by 5 bases, and 16 bases separated the two germline ends. The CDR3 DNA reads TGTGCCAGCAGTACCGGGCGGAGGGAGGACGAGCAGTACTTC. Residues: CASSTGRREDEQYF.

This sequence joins TRBV5-1 and TRBJ2-7, with 10 bases aligning to TRBD1. CDR3 length equals 16 residues. Per the germline V gene, CDR1 is SGHRS and CDR2 is YFSETQ. Losses at the gene ends were 1 base for V and 2 bases for J; bases not matched to a gene: 6. CDR3 residues: CASSLSIGTGAYEQYF. The CDR3 DNA reads TGCGCCAGCAGCTTGTCCATCGGGACAGGGGCCTACGAGCAGTACTTC.

The V gene is TRBV7-2, the J gene TRBJ2-5; the match to TRBD2 covers 7 bases. This CDR3 region has 16 residues. V dropped 1 base and J dropped 3; count of bases not matched to a gene: 8. The germline CDR1 and CDR2 sequences are SGHTA and FQGNSA. The CDR3 DNA reads TGTGCCAGCAGCTTAGTTTATGGGCTAGCGGAAGAGACCCAGTACTTC. Amino acid sequence: CASSLVYGLAEETQYF.